The clone carrying this TCR beta chain was recorded a few times. Its antigen is currently unknown. The CDR3 extends over 10 amino acids. V was cut by 6 bases and J by 8 bases, with 8 bases left in between. Germline V gives CDR1 DFQATT, CDR2 SNEGSKA (reference sequence). Through a sample-barcoded 5' primer and a J-beta primer mix, a second PCR was run for about 6 to 11 cycles. TCRdb re-derived calls from the 5' RACE reads in MiXCR, one entry per CDR3 protein. The table records roughly 1.6 million distinct CDR3 sequences, about 35% of them present only once. The sample comes from a study of blood T cells in healthy people across ages. Regarding the study as a whole: A roughly linear age-dependent decrease characterized TCR beta diversity per million T cells.

The TCR comes from a woman in her twenties or thirties in good health. Sequencing input: blood. J is TRBJ2-1 and V is TRBV20-1; D not resolved. CDR3 DNA: TGCAGTGCGTTAGTGGATGAGCAGTTCTTC. This encodes CSALVDEQFF.